The clone carrying this TCR beta chain has only a few counts. TCRdb passed the RT-PCR reads through MiXCR, listing each CDR3 protein once. The table includes some 300,000 distinct CDR3 sequences, approximately 21% detected once. The data originate from a study of response to subunit inactivated influenza vaccine. The sequencing used PBMCs from blood, collected about 20 months after vaccination. This receptor was taken from a man in his fifties or sixties who received an inactivated influenza vaccine.

CDR3 sequence reads: CASSQAQGVHQPQHF. In DNA, the CDR3 is TGTGCCAGCAGCCAAGCGCAGGGAGTTCATCAGCCCCAGCATTTT. The chain carries TRBV4-2 and TRBJ1-5; a weak D match, TRBD1 (5 bases). CDR3 length: 15 amino acids. Trimming removed 1 base at V and 5 bases at J, with 12 bases between. CDR1 is LGHNA and CDR2 is YNFKEQ in the germline V gene.